The 16 T cell receptor beta chains listed next were all sequenced from one sample in a study of blood T cells in healthy people across ages. Next came a second PCR, run for roughly 6 to 11 cycles, which used a sample-barcoded 5' primer along with a J-beta primer mix. Each CDR3 protein gets one entry after TCRdb re-called the 5' RACE reads with MiXCR. The profile covers about 780,000 distinct CDR3 sequences, with roughly 24% appearing a single time and under 3% taken by the ten largest. The same specimen was also included in a second study, on T cells of mothers and their children.

The sample was blood. The receptors here all came from a boy between 10 and 17 years old in good health.

The V and J genes are TRBV10-2 and TRBJ2-5; tentatively, D is TRBD1 or TRBD2 (5 bases each). Matching the DNA end better, TRBJ2-7 makes the J call doubtful. Germline V gene sequence: CDR1 WSHSY, CDR2 SAAADI. The CDR3 totals 14 residues. The chain's CDR3 is CASSEGGTTYEQYF. The CDR3 DNA sequence: TGCGCCAGCAGTGAGGGTGGGACGACCTACGAGCAGTACTTC.

At least ten counts were recorded for this clonotype. The gene calls are TRBV28 and TRBJ2-1; D not certain. V was pared by 9 bases and J by 4 bases, with 10 bases between. This CDR3 contains 12 residues. Germline V gene data show CDR1 as MDHEN and CDR2 as SYDVKM. CDR3 in DNA: TGTGCCAGTTCTGTCCTTTACAATGAGCAGTTCTTC. This sequence encodes CASSVLYNEQFF.

In this sample, this clonotype turned up once. The chain combines TRBV5-1 with TRBJ2-5, with unresolved D. The assigned J gene may be wrong: the sequence end matches TRBJ2-1 better. Per the germline V gene, CDR1 is SGHRS and CDR2 is YFSETQ. The CDR3 totals 12 residues. The CDR3 loop is CASSKTGNEQFF. CDR3 coding DNA: TGCGCCAGCAGCAAGACCGGCAATGAGCAGTTCTTC.

This clonotype appeared a few times. The chain employs TRBV28 and TRBJ1-2; no definite D call. The V end was cut by 7 bases, the J end by 8 bases, with 20 bases between. Germline CDR1 and CDR2: MDHEN and SYDVKM. The CDR3 contains 14 residues. This CDR3 is CASTGIGLPAGYTF. CDR3 bases: TGTGCCAGCACTGGGATTGGGCTCCCGGCAGGCTACACCTTC.

About this clonotype: A junction end diverges from the germline sequence, so it may reflect a read error. V and J are TRBV3-1 and TRBJ1-1, with D possibly being TRBD1 (5 bases). This CDR3 region has 14 residues. The germline gives CDR1 LGHDT, CDR2 YNNKEL (reference sequence). CDR3 DNA: TGTACCAGCAGCCAGGCAGGGTCGAACACTGAAGCTTTCTTT. Its translation: CTSSQAGSNTEAFF.

This clonotype was observed a few times. The junction shows a germline mismatch at one end, possibly a read error. This sequence joins TRBV6-1 and TRBJ2-2; perhaps TRBD2 as D (5 bases). This CDR3 has 14 amino acids. Germline loops: CDR1 MNHNS, CDR2 SASEGT. CDR3 DNA: TGTGCCAGCAGTTGGACTGGAAACACCGGGGAGCTGTCTTTT. This codes for CASSWTGNTGELSF.

The chain employs TRBV3-1 and TRBJ1-2, with D unresolved. V was clipped by 3 bases and J by 1 base, with 9 bases between them. Germline-derived CDR1 and CDR2 are LGHDT and YNNKEL (reference sequence). The CDR3 has 14 residues. CDR3 in DNA: TGTGCCAGCAGCCAGCCCGGGGTTAACTATGGCTACACCTTC. Its protein is CASSQPGVNYGYTF. Full variable domain (outside the CDR3, taken from reference TRBV3-1 and TRBJ1-2): DTAVSQTPKYLVTQMGNDKSIKCEQNLGHDTMYWYKQDSKKFLKIMFSYNNKELIINETVPNRFSPKSPDKAHLNLHINSLELGDSAVYFCASSQPGVNYGYTFGSGTRLTVV.

The chain links TRBV28 to TRBJ1-1; a possible D gene is TRBD1 (6 bases). This CDR3 is 15 amino acids long. Germline values: CDR1 MDHEN, CDR2 SYDVKM. Trimming pared 2 bases from V and 6 bases from J, leaving 16 bases between. CDR3 bases: TGTGCCAGCAGTTTAGGTACAGGGTTCTTTTCTGAAGCTTTCTTT. This translates into CASSLGTGFFSEAFF.

This clonotype was counted only a few times. The chain recombines TRBV7-9 with TRBJ2-5, with 10 bases aligning to TRBD2. The CDR3 contains 16 residues. CDR1 is SEHNR and CDR2 is FQNEAQ in the germline V gene (reference sequence). V was clipped by 3 bases and J by 5 bases; unmatched bases: 9. For the CDR3, the DNA is TGTGCCAGCAGCTTTTCAAGCGGGGGGGCCTGGGAGACCCAGTACTTC. The encoded protein is CASSFSSGGAWETQYF. Together with reference TRBV7-9 and TRBJ2-5, the CDR3 gives the full variable domain: DTGVSQNPRHKITKRGQNVTFRCDPISEHNRLYWYRQTLGQGPEFLTYFQNEAQLEKSRLLSDRFSAERPKGSFSTLEIQRTEQGDSAMYLCASSFSSGGAWETQYFGPGTRLLVL.

This clonotype was seen a handful of times. The V gene is TRBV6-1, the J gene TRBJ2-7; 9 bases align to TRBD1. V gave up 7 bases and J gave up 7 bases; unmatched junction bases: 11. The CDR3 extends over 14 amino acids. CDR1 and CDR2 (germline): MNHNS, SASEGT. Written as DNA, the CDR3 is TGTGCCAGCATCCGGGACAGGGTCCTCGGGGAGCAGTACTTC. Protein sequence: CASIRDRVLGEQYF.

This clonotype was detected a few times. The chain carries TRBV2 and TRBJ2-7; D not certain. The CDR3 has 12 residues. V dropped 8 bases and J dropped 0 bases, with 8 bases sitting between them. The germline V gene encodes CDR1 SNHLY and CDR2 FYNNEI. The CDR3 loop is CASGTLSYEQYF. The CDR3 nucleotides read TGTGCCAGCGGCACCCTCTCCTACGAGCAGTACTTC.

The chain uses TRBV5-4 and TRBJ2-3; D not certain. CDR3 length: 17 residues. Deletions cut 0 bases from V and 4 bases from J, with 18 bases between. The germline V gene encodes CDR1 SGHNT and CDR2 YYREEE (reference sequence). The chain's CDR3 is CASSLVPHAGISDTQYF. In DNA, the CDR3 is TGTGCCAGCAGCTTGGTACCCCATGCCGGAATATCAGATACGCAGTATTTT.

This clonotype was detected only a few times. The genes are TRBV6-5 and TRBJ2-5; D might be TRBD1 (6 bases). Germline CDR1 and CDR2: MNHEY and SVGAGI. The V end lost 1 base, the J end lost 3 bases, and 6 bases lay between the germline ends. CDR3 length: 13 residues. The CDR3 here is CASSYWDKETQYF. The CDR3 DNA sequence: TGTGCCAGCAGTTACTGGGACAAAGAGACCCAGTACTTC.

This clonotype was counted only a few times. The chain employs TRBV12-3 or TRBV12-4 and TRBJ2-5; no clear D. V shed 2 bases and J shed 5 bases, with 12 bases lying between them. This CDR3 is built from 14 residues. The CDR3 DNA follows: TGTGCCAGCAGTTTAAATGACCAGTGGGAGACCCAGTACTTC. The encoded protein is CASSLNDQWETQYF.

As for this clonotype: Compared with germline, one end of the junction differs, possibly owing to a read error. The chain has TRBV27 and TRBJ2-1; 8 nucleotides align to TRBD2. CDR1 MNHEY and CDR2 SMNVEV come from the germline V gene (reference sequence). CDR3 length equals 15 residues. Here the CDR3 DNA reads TGTGCCTGCAGTCCAATAGCGGGGTCCTACAATGAGCAGTTCTTC. Protein sequence: CACSPIAGSYNEQFF.

The V gene is TRBV7-3, the J gene TRBJ2-4; possibly TRBD2 for D (5 bases). V gave up 1 base and J gave up 2 bases, with 6 bases separating them. CDR3 length: 14 residues. In germline, CDR1 is SGHTA, CDR2 FQGTGA. DNA of the CDR3: TGTGCCAGCAGCTTAAGCGGGCCCAAAAACATTCAGTACTTC. Translation: CASSLSGPKNIQYF.